These T cell receptor beta chains were read from a single sample in a study of control samples from healthy donors and cancer patients. TCRdb's copy holds only in-frame clones and misses some; the assay was immunoSEQ multiplex PCR. The sample holds just under 65,000 clones; roughly 85% are singletons and the top ten take roughly 5.1%. The source material was blood. Source of these receptors: a man aged 35 to 55 in good health. CDR3s include the opening cysteine and the closing phenylalanine or tryptophan. D genes are given only for firm matches. The size field is filled for only some rows; it gives once, few, many or a size class.

J gene: TRBJ1-6; clone size: once; V gene: TRBV5-8; D gene: NA; CDR3 DNA: TGTGCCAGCAGCGACCACTGGGCGGTCGGCTCCTATAATTCACCCCTCCACTTT; CDR3 protein: CASSDHWAVGSYNSPLHF
J gene: TRBJ2-2; clone size: few; V gene: TRBV5-5; D gene: NA; CDR3 DNA: TGTGCCAGCAGCTTGGCAGGGGCGACAGGCACCGGGGAGCTGTTTTTT; CDR3 protein: CASSLAGATGTGELFF
J gene: TRBJ1-1; clone size: NA; V gene: TRBV19; D gene: TRBD1; CDR3 DNA: TGTGCCAGTAGTATAGCCGACAGGGGTCGTAAGAACACTGAAGCTTTCTTT; CDR3 protein: CASSIADRGRKNTEAFF
J gene: TRBJ2-7; clone size: NA; V gene: TRBV6-1; D gene: TRBD2; CDR3 DNA: TGTGCCAGCAGTGAACGGGGGGATGTTTCCTACGAGCAGTACTTC; CDR3 protein: CASSERGDVSYEQYF
J gene: TRBJ2-7; clone size: NA; V gene: TRBV19; D gene: NA; CDR3 DNA: TGTGCCAGTACAAGTCCAGGTATCTCCTACGAGCAGTACTTC; CDR3 protein: CASTSPGISYEQYF
J gene: TRBJ1-6; clone size: NA; V gene: TRBV5-6; D gene: NA; CDR3 DNA: TGTGCCAGCAGCTTGGCCCGGGGGCTAAATTCACCCCTCCACTTT; CDR3 protein: CASSLARGLNSPLHF
J gene: TRBJ2-4; clone size: NA; V gene: TRBV30; D gene: NA; CDR3 DNA: TGTGCCTGGAGTTTGCTTGCGACCAAAAACATTCAGTACTTC; CDR3 protein: CAWSLLATKNIQYF
J gene: TRBJ2-7; clone size: few; V gene: TRBV19; D gene: NA; CDR3 DNA: TGTGCCAGTAGTATTTTTTCCTCGGGCACAGGGTTGAACGAGCAGTACTTC; CDR3 protein: CASSIFSSGTGLNEQYF
J gene: TRBJ2-7; clone size: NA; V gene: TRBV5-1; D gene: TRBD2; CDR3 DNA: TGCGCCAGCAGCTTGGCCCTAGCGGGGGAGTCCTACGAGCAGTACTTC; CDR3 protein: CASSLALAGESYEQYF
J gene: TRBJ1-6; clone size: NA; V gene: TRBV7-9; D gene: NA; CDR3 DNA: TGTGCCAGCAGCCTGGCACAAAATAATTCACCCCTCCACTTT; CDR3 protein: CASSLAQNNSPLHF
J gene: TRBJ2-2; clone size: NA; V gene: TRBV29-1; D gene: TRBD1; CDR3 DNA: TGCAGCGTCGCCCGGGACAGGCAAGCCGGGGAGCTGTTTTTT; CDR3 protein: CSVARDRQAGELFF
J gene: TRBJ2-1; clone size: NA; V gene: TRBV13; D gene: NA; CDR3 DNA: TGTGCCAGCAGCTTAGATGAGGGTGGGTACAATGAGCAGTTCTTC; CDR3 protein: CASSLDEGGYNEQFF
J gene: TRBJ2-7; clone size: NA; V gene: TRBV28; D gene: NA; CDR3 DNA: TGTGCCAGCAGCCCAGGGGACACCAAGTGGAGCGAGCAGTACTTC; CDR3 protein: CASSPGDTKWSEQYF
J gene: TRBJ1-6; clone size: few; V gene: TRBV19; D gene: NA; CDR3 DNA: TGTGCCAGTAGGGCAGGGATAACCAATTCACCCCTCCACTTT; CDR3 protein: CASRAGITNSPLHF
J gene: TRBJ1-1; clone size: NA; V gene: TRBV6-4; D gene: NA; CDR3 DNA: TGTGCCAGCAGTGACGCCCTAAAAGGGGGACGTACTGAAGCTTTCTTT; CDR3 protein: CASSDALKGGRTEAFF
J gene: TRBJ2-7; clone size: once; V gene: TRBV10-3; D gene: TRBD1; CDR3 DNA: TGTGCCATCAGCCCGCCCGGGACAGTAAGCTCCTACGAGCAGTACTTC; CDR3 protein: CAISPPGTVSSYEQYF
J gene: TRBJ1-6; clone size: NA; V gene: TRBV19; D gene: TRBD1; CDR3 DNA: TGTGCCAGTAGCGGGACAGGGTTCGGGAATTCACCCCTCCACTTT; CDR3 protein: CASSGTGFGNSPLHF
J gene: TRBJ1-1; clone size: NA; V gene: TRBV3-1/TRBV3-2; D gene: NA; CDR3 DNA: TGTGCCAGCAGCCAAGTTTTGAACACTGAAGCTTTCTTT; CDR3 protein: CASSQVLNTEAFF
J gene: TRBJ1-5; clone size: NA; V gene: TRBV24-1; D gene: NA; CDR3 DNA: TGTGCCACCAGTGATTACCAGGGCACCCAGCCCCAGCATTTT; CDR3 protein: CATSDYQGTQPQHF
J gene: TRBJ2-5; clone size: NA; V gene: TRBV10-3; D gene: NA; CDR3 DNA: TGTGCCATCAGCCCCAGGGGGGGAGAGACCCAGTACTTC; CDR3 protein: CAISPRGGETQYF
J gene: TRBJ2-5; clone size: NA; V gene: TRBV11-2; D gene: TRBD2; CDR3 DNA: TGTGCCAGCAGCTTACTGGGGGGAGGGCCCGAGGAGACCCAGTACTTC; CDR3 protein: CASSLLGGGPEETQYF
J gene: TRBJ2-7; clone size: NA; V gene: TRBV18; D gene: NA; CDR3 DNA: TGTGCCAGCTCACCTGGCCTCTACGAGCAGTACTTC; CDR3 protein: CASSPGLYEQYF
J gene: TRBJ1-1; clone size: NA; V gene: TRBV9; D gene: TRBD1; CDR3 DNA: TGTGCCAGCAGCGGAGACAGGGGGAACACTGAAGCTTTCTTT; CDR3 protein: CASSGDRGNTEAFF
J gene: TRBJ2-2; clone size: NA; V gene: TRBV7-2; D gene: NA; CDR3 DNA: TGTGCCAGCAGACAAGGTCGCACCGGGGAGCTGTTTTTT; CDR3 protein: CASRQGRTGELFF
J gene: TRBJ1-5; clone size: NA; V gene: TRBV6-2/TRBV6-3; D gene: NA; CDR3 DNA: TGTGCCAGCAGTTACTCGATCGCGTCGGATTGGCCCCAGCATTTT; CDR3 protein: CASSYSIASDWPQHF
J gene: TRBJ2-1; clone size: NA; V gene: TRBV27; D gene: TRBD2; CDR3 DNA: TGTGCCAGCAGTCCCCGGAGCGGGAGGCGTAGCTCCTACAATGAGCAGTTCTTC; CDR3 protein: CASSPRSGRRSSYNEQFF
J gene: TRBJ2-7; clone size: NA; V gene: TRBV7-2; D gene: TRBD1; CDR3 DNA: TGTGCCAGCAGCTTAGGAGGGGGCTCTACCTACGAGCAGTACTTC; CDR3 protein: CASSLGGGSTYEQYF
J gene: TRBJ2-2; clone size: NA; V gene: TRBV12-5; D gene: NA; CDR3 DNA: TGTGCTAGTGGTTTGGTACTGGGGGGGAACACCGGGGAGCTGTTTTTT; CDR3 protein: CASGLVLGGNTGELFF
J gene: TRBJ2-7; clone size: NA; V gene: TRBV4-1; D gene: NA; CDR3 DNA: TGCGCCAGCAGCCAACCCCGGGAGACGGTCGAGCAGTACTTC; CDR3 protein: CASSQPRETVEQYF
J gene: TRBJ2-7; clone size: NA; V gene: TRBV28; D gene: TRBD2; CDR3 DNA: TGTGCCAGCAGTTTCGTTTGGGGGGGGACCTCCCCCACCTACGAGCAGTACTTC; CDR3 protein: CASSFVWGGTSPTYEQYF
J gene: TRBJ2-2; clone size: once; V gene: TRBV2; D gene: NA; CDR3 DNA: TGTGCCAGCAGTTACTTTCAGGGCGATGGGGAGCTGTTTTTT; CDR3 protein: CASSYFQGDGELFF
J gene: TRBJ2-5; clone size: NA; V gene: TRBV25-1; D gene: NA; CDR3 DNA: TGTGCCAGCAGCATACAGGGCAGGGGAGCAGAGACCCAGTACTTC; CDR3 protein: CASSIQGRGAETQYF
J gene: TRBJ1-4; clone size: once; V gene: TRBV2; D gene: NA; CDR3 DNA: TGTGCCAGCAACCGACTAGGACAGCCAAGGGTTGAAAAACTGTTTTTT; CDR3 protein: CASNRLGQPRVEKLFF
J gene: TRBJ2-2; clone size: NA; V gene: TRBV12-5; D gene: NA; CDR3 DNA: TGTGCTAGTGGTTCCCCCCCCCGGGCTCCTCCTGGAAGTTGGGGGGAGCTGTTTTTT; CDR3 protein: CASGSPPRAPPGSWGELFF
J gene: TRBJ2-7; clone size: NA; V gene: TRBV5-1; D gene: NA; CDR3 DNA: TGCGCCAGCTGCAAGGGCCGGGCGTCCTACGAGCAGTACTTC; CDR3 protein: CASCKGRASYEQYF
J gene: TRBJ2-5; clone size: NA; V gene: TRBV2; D gene: TRBD1; CDR3 DNA: TGTGCCAGCAGTCGGGACAGCAGAGAGACCCAGTACTTC; CDR3 protein: CASSRDSRETQYF
J gene: TRBJ2-3; clone size: NA; V gene: TRBV12-3/TRBV12-4; D gene: NA; CDR3 DNA: TGTGCCAGCAGTTTTTACCACTCAGATACGCAGTATTTT; CDR3 protein: CASSFYHSDTQYF
J gene: TRBJ2-7; clone size: NA; V gene: TRBV6-6; D gene: TRBD2; CDR3 DNA: TGTGCCAGCAGCCGACCACTAGCGGGGGGCGGGAACGAGCAGTACTTC; CDR3 protein: CASSRPLAGGGNEQYF
J gene: TRBJ2-7; clone size: NA; V gene: TRBV25-1; D gene: TRBD2; CDR3 DNA: TGTGCCAGCAGTGGCCGGACTAGCGACACCTACGAGCAGTACTTC; CDR3 protein: CASSGRTSDTYEQYF
J gene: TRBJ1-3; clone size: NA; V gene: TRBV28; D gene: NA; CDR3 DNA: TGTGCCAGCAGTTTCTCCCGGCACTCAGGGAGAAGAAACACCATATATTTT; CDR3 protein: CASSFSRHSGRRNTIYF
J gene: TRBJ2-1; clone size: NA; V gene: TRBV27; D gene: NA; CDR3 DNA: TGTGCCAGCACCAAACGGACTGGAGGGGACGAGCAGTTCTTC; CDR3 protein: CASTKRTGGDEQFF
J gene: TRBJ2-1; clone size: NA; V gene: TRBV30; D gene: NA; CDR3 DNA: TGTGCCTGGAGGGTGGGGTTGAGCTCCTACAATGAGCAGTTCTTC; CDR3 protein: CAWRVGLSSYNEQFF
J gene: TRBJ2-2; clone size: NA; V gene: TRBV7-3; D gene: TRBD2; CDR3 DNA: TGTGCCAGCAGCACCCGACTAGCGGGAGGTACCGGGGAGCTGTTTTTT; CDR3 protein: CASSTRLAGGTGELFF
J gene: TRBJ2-1; clone size: once; V gene: TRBV6-4; D gene: TRBD2; CDR3 DNA: TGTGCCAGCAGTGACGGGACTAGCGGAAACAATGAGCAGTTCTTC; CDR3 protein: CASSDGTSGNNEQFF
J gene: TRBJ2-1; clone size: NA; V gene: TRBV11-3; D gene: TRBD2; CDR3 DNA: TGTGCCAGCAGCTTAGAACGGGGGGGCGATGAGCAGTTCTTC; CDR3 protein: CASSLERGGDEQFF